This T cell receptor (beta chain) was identified during a study of cytomegalovirus exposure and HLA in healthy donors. Findings and limits, study-wide: A later examination showed that TCR association rates differed by HLA locus, with DRB1 most and HLA-C fewest. It was reported in a later analysis that an Asian-associated ancestry cluster showed fewer N-insertions than the roughly 710-donor mean.

For this clone: Its target is unknown.

Primers for the PCR totalled 60 Vbeta and 13 Jbeta. Authors' processing steps: About 83 million unique TCR beta chains, about 12 million shared, were counted in a later analysis. Measured with immunoSEQ multiplex PCR; TCRdb has only the in-frame clones, and not every one. V, J and clone size derive from that table, while D and trimming were established from the DNA sequence. The sample lists approximately 150,000 clones; over 70% were seen once. CDR1 and CDR2 (germline): ENHRY, SYGVKD. The ends lost 5 bases at V and 6 bases at J; junction bases unmatched: 9. CDR3 length: 15 amino acids. V gene TRBV10-3 combines with J gene TRBJ2-1; TRBD1 aligns across 8 bases. The source is a male donor in good health and CMV-seronegative. Specimen: PBMCs. The CDR3, as DNA: TGTGCCATCAGTATAACAGGACAGGGTTTCAATGAGCAGTTCTTC. Translating it yields CAISITGQGFNEQFF.